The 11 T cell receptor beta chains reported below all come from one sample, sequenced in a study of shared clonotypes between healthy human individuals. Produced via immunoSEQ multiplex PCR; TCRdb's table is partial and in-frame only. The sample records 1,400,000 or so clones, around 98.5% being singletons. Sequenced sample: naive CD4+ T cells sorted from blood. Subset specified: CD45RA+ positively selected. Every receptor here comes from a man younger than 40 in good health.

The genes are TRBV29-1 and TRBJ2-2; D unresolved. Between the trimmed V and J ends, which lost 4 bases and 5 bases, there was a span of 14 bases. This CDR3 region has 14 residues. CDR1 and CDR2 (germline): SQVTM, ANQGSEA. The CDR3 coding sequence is TGCAGCGTTGTTGGCCTAACCCCGACCGGGGAGCTGTTTTTT. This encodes CSVVGLTPTGELFF.

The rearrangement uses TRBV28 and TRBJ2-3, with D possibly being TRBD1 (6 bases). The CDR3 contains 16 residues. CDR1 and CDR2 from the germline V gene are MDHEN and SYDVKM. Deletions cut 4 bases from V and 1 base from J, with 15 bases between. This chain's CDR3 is CASSSTTGSGTDTQYF. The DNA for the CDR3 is TGTGCCAGCAGTTCCACTACAGGGTCAGGCACAGATACGCAGTATTTT.

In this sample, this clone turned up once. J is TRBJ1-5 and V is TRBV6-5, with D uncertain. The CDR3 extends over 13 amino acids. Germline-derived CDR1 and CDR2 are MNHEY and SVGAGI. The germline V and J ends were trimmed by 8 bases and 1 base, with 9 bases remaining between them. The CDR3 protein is CASSSGSNQPQHF. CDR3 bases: TGTGCCAGCTCGTCGGGCAGCAATCAGCCCCAGCATTTT.

CDR3 DNA sequence: TGTGCCAGCAGTTTGTTGGGACAGGGGTACGTCCAGCCCCAGCATTTT. The encoded protein is CASSLLGQGYVQPQHF. The rearrangement links TRBV28 to TRBJ1-5, with TRBD1 matching 10 bases. The germline gives CDR1 MDHEN, CDR2 SYDVKM. V shed 3 bases, J shed 7 bases, and the junction held 9 bases outside the gene matches. The CDR3 is made up of 16 amino acids.

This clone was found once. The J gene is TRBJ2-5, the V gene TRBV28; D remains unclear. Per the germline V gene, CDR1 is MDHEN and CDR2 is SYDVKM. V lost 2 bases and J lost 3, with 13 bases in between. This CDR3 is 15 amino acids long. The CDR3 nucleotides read TGTGCCAGCAGTTTAATTTGGCGGAAGAAAGAGACCCAGTACTTC. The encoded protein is CASSLIWRKKETQYF.

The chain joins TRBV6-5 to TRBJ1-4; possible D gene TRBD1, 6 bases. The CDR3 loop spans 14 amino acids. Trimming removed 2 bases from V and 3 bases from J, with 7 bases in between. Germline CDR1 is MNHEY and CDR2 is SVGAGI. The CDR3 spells CASSYGGPNEKLFF. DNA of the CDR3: TGTGCCAGCAGTTACGGGGGGCCTAATGAAAAACTGTTTTTT.

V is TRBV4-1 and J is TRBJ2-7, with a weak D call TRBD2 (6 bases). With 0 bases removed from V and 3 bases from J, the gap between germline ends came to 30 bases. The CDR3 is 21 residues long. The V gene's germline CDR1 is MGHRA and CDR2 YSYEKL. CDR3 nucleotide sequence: TGCGCCAGCAGCCAAGAAGGGGCTGAGGTCTTACCGGGACTTAGTAGCTACGAGCAGTACTTC. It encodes CASSQEGAEVLPGLSSYEQYF.

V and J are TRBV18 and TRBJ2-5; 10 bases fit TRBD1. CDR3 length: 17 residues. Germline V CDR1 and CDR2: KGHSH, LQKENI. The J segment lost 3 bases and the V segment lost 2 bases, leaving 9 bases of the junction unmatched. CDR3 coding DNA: TGTGCCAGCTCACCAATTTCAGGGACAGGGGTAAAAGAGACCCAGTACTTC. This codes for CASSPISGTGVKETQYF.

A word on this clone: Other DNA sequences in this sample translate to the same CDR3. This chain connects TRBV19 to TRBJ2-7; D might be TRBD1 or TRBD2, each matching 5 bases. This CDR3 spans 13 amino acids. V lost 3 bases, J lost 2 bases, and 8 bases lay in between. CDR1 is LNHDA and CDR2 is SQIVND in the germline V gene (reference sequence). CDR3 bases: TGTGCCAGTAGTATGGGACCCACCTACGAGCAGTACTTC. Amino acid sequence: CASSMGPTYEQYF. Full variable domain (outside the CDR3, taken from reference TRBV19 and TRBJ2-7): DGGITQSPKYLFRKEGQNVTLSCEQNLNHDAMYWYRQDPGQGLRLIYYSQIVNDFQKGDIAEGYSVSREKKESFPLTVTSAQKNPTAFYLCASSMGPTYEQYFGPGTRLTVT.

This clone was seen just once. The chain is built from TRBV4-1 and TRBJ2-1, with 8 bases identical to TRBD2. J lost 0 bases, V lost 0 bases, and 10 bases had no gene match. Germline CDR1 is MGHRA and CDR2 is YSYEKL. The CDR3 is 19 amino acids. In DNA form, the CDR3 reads TGCGCCAGCAGCCAAGAACGGAATAGCGGGGCGAGCTCCTACAATGAGCAGTTCTTC. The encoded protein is CASSQERNSGASSYNEQFF.

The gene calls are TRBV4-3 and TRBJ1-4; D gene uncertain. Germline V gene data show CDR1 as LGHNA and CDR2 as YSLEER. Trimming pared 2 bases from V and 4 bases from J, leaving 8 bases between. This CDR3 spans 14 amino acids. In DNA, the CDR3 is TGCGCCAGCAGCCAACCCGGGGTTAATGAAAAACTGTTTTTT. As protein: CASSQPGVNEKLFF.